This TCR beta chain was sequenced during a study of CD8 T cells in Susac syndrome. Sequencing of TCR beta covered CD8+ and CD4+ T cells obtained from blood. The patients who served as multiple sclerosis controls were treatment-naive and had stable or active relapsing-remitting disease that fulfilled the revised McDonald criteria. Negative isolation was used for CD8+ and CD4+ T cells and FACS enrichment for TEMRA cells. Roughly 0.45 to 1 ug RNA was reverse transcribed with random hexamers. With immunoSEQ multiplex PCR, TCR beta CDR3 was amplified across 54 Vbeta and 13 Jbeta. TCRdb reprocessed the immunoSEQ multiplex PCR reads with MiXCR, giving one entry per CDR3 protein. In the table there are tens of thousands of distinct CDR3 sequences, around 93% of which are singletons. CDR1 is SGHDN, CDR2 FVKESK, per germline. The CDR3 totals 17 residues. V was pared by 1 base and J by 4 bases, with 19 bases between.

The origin of this receptor is a human donor with multiple sclerosis. Specimen: CD8+ T cells from PBMCs. The V and J genes are TRBV14 and TRBJ2-5; D is perhaps TRBD2 (5 bases). CDR3 in amino acids: CASSQGVEAATLETQYF. For the CDR3, the DNA is TGTGCCAGCAGCCAAGGGGTTGAAGCGGCTACTCTAGAGACCCAGTACTTC.